The T cell receptor (beta chain) described here comes from a study of blood T cell repertoires in COVID-19 (dated by TCRdb to the early 2020s). With regard to the full study: Collaborator samples came from the United States, Italy and Spain and covered acute and convalescent phases of COVID-19. The repertoires were made available in a free public database intended to serve as a resource for research on the immune response to SARS-CoV-2. The material from the prospective study consisted of cDNA or gDNA derived from T cells, B-cell-depleted T cells, or PBMCs. HLA class I and class II types, where available, came from metadata supplied by the sample provider rather than from assay-based typing. The samples were drawn from the first 160 participants of the ongoing ImmuneRACE study and from 1,254 subjects provided by 6 global collaborators. Sample metadata almost always included a de-identified subject ID, COVID-19 status, age in years and sex. The dataset comprised deeply sampled blood TCRbeta repertoires from subjects exposed to, actively infected with, or recovered from COVID-19.

At the junction V is shortened by 0 bases and J by 1 base, with 25 bases in between. From the cysteine up to the phenylalanine, the CDR3 has a length of 20 residues. Just the 60-base CDR3 DNA is kept, in frame starting at base 1. Taken from the germline V gene, the CDR1 and CDR2 loops are SGDLS and YYNGEE. TCRbeta CDR3 regions were amplified from genomic DNA by means of the immunoSEQ Assay, a bias-controlled multiplex PCR. The study's own analysis went as follows. The number of nucleated cells in each sample was estimated from the amplification of reference gene primers within the assay. Sequence reads were collapsed and filtered to measure the absolute abundance of every unique TCRbeta CDR3 rearrangement. For each sample, productive Simpson clonality was calculated by taking the square root of Simpson's diversity index across productive rearrangements. This is the immuneACCESS table as TCRdb keeps it, with only in-frame sequences that have V and J called. A part of the clones is gone; compared with another copy, unresolved V genes explain less than half, and the rest is unexplained. The V and J calls and clone size were taken over from that table, and D and trimming were inferred from the DNA. Present in this sample are about 70,000 clones, around 86% of which were seen just once. The top ten clonotypes cover about 12% of the sample.

Regarding this clone: What this receptor recognizes is not known. Per-nucleotide qualities are absent, and no much larger clonotype sits a single base away.

Collaborating institutions collected whole blood in K2EDTA tubes following their own protocols. For TCRbeta analysis, collaborators shipped samples as frozen whole blood, isolated PBMCs, or DNA extracted from either of those sample types. What the work shows at the level of the full study, not this receptor alone: Clinical and demographic metadata were provided uncurated, with the amount varying by source and participant.

The TCR was taken from a human donor in a cohort sampled during active COVID-19. The sequenced material came from peripheral blood. This receptor chain uses TRBV9 and TRBJ1-2; the D segment cannot be called with confidence. The CDR3 amino acid sequence is: CASSVDERRSVGDFNYGYTF. The DNA reads as follows: TGTGCCAGCAGCGTAGATGAACGACGAAGCGTGGGAGACTTTAACTATGGCTACACCTTC.